The 9 T cell receptor beta chains below all came from one sample that was sequenced in a study of regulatory T cells in long-lasting Graves disease (dated by TCRdb to 2020 to 2022). The time point tag for this specimen amounts to: newly diagnosed GD, antithyroid drugs for less than 3 months. For both TCR sequencing and RNA sequencing, RNA was extracted from PBMCs using TRIzol. Libraries were made using multiplex PCR. Sequencing used an Illumina HiSeq 4000. CDR3 regions were amplified by Arm-PCR with iRepertoire HTBI primers to construct TCR beta libraries. TCRdb reanalyzed the raw reads on its own, using fastp at Q25 for trimming and MiXCR for clone calling, and kept in-frame beta chains. Every distinct CDR3 protein forms one entry, paired with its most common genes and DNA. This sample is represented by a few hundred thousand distinct CDR3 sequences; about an eighth of them were singletons. The ten largest clones take up 15% to 20% of the sample.

This sample also belongs to another study, concerning T cells in Graves' hyperthyroidism and ophthalmopathy.

The sample here was peripheral blood mononuclear cells (PBMCs), taken at new diagnosis, from a patient treated with antithyroid drugs. These receptors all stem from a young woman with Graves disease. Donor details come from another sample of the same person, matched by shared clones.

The CDR3 DNA follows: TGTGCCAGCAGCCCGACAGGGCGGAAGACACCCCTCCACTTT. It codes for CASSPTGRKTPLHF. The chain recombines TRBV6-1 with TRBJ1-6; 7 nucleotides align to TRBD1. Per the germline V gene, CDR1 is MNHNS and CDR2 is SASEGT. J lost 11 bases, V lost 6 bases, and 10 bases had no gene match. The CDR3 spans 14 residues.

This clonotype was seen a handful of times. The chain links TRBV9 to TRBJ2-5; D could derive from TRBD1 or TRBD2 (5 bases each). Trimming took off 3 bases at V and 1 base at J, with 16 bases between the two ends. The germline gives CDR1 SGDLS, CDR2 YYNGEE. The CDR3 consists of 16 residues. CDR3 loop: CASSAQLGAVQETQYF. CDR3 DNA: TGTGCCAGCAGCGCCCAACTCGGGGCGGTCCAAGAGACCCAGTACTTC.

This clonotype was observed many times. The chain carries TRBV6-1 and TRBJ1-2; D remains unclear. CDR1 is MNHNS, CDR2 SASEGT, per germline. This CDR3 has 15 amino acids. The V end lost 6 bases, the J end lost 4 bases, and 18 bases lay between the germline ends. The CDR3 loop is CASRPEAFTGYGYTF. The CDR3 nucleotides are TGTGCCAGCAGACCCGAGGCGTTCACGGGCTATGGCTACACCTTC.

The CDR3 coding sequence is TGCAGCGTTTTCGTCTTCAGTTCGAGAAATGAGCAGTTCTTC. It encodes CSVFVFSSRNEQFF. This chain uses TRBV29-1 with TRBJ2-1; D is unclear. V lost 5 bases and J lost 7, with 18 bases in between. The CDR3 is 14 residues long. Germline V gene sequence: CDR1 SQVTM, CDR2 ANQGSEA.

The chain recombines TRBV24-1 with TRBJ2-1; weak D call: TRBD2 (6 bases). Germline V lookup: CDR1 KGHDR, CDR2 SFDVKD. The V end was cut by 7 bases, the J end by 7 bases, with 10 bases between. The CDR3 runs to 12 residues. The CDR3 nucleotides are TGTGCCACCAGGGGACTCGAGAATGAGCAGTTCTTC. Protein: CATRGLENEQFF.

This clonotype came up a few times. The rearrangement links TRBV3-1 to TRBJ2-1; perhaps D is TRBD1 or TRBD2 (5 bases each). This CDR3 has 13 residues. V was trimmed by 1 base and J by 13 bases, leaving 14 bases between them. Germline lookup yields CDR1 LGHDT and CDR2 YNNKEL (reference sequence). Here the CDR3 reads CASSQGDGVSQFF. The DNA of the CDR3 is TGTGCCAGCAGCCAAGGGGACGGAGTATCTCAGTTCTTC.

This clonotype showed up many times. The chain carries TRBV5-1 and TRBJ2-3, with TRBD2 identical over 10 bases. Trimming cost V 1 base and J 3 bases; bases outside gene matches: 2. Per the germline V gene, CDR1 is SGHRS and CDR2 is YFSETQ. This CDR3 has 15 residues. CDR3 DNA: TGCGCCAGCAGCTTGACTAGCGGGACTACAGATACGCAGTATTTT. It translates to CASSLTSGTTDTQYF.

Regarding this clonotype: This may be a read error, as it is one base from a much larger clone. V and J are TRBV20-1 and TRBJ1-2; 7 positions agree with TRBD1. This CDR3 is 17 amino acids long. Trimming took 0 bases from V and 9 from J; bases not matched to a gene: 19. CDR1 and CDR2 (germline): DFQATT, SNEGSKA (reference sequence). In DNA, the CDR3 is TGCAGTGCTAGAGATGAAGGACAGGCAACTCTTAGATTGAGCTACACCTTC. Translation: CSARDEGQATLRLSYTF.

The chain uses TRBV14 and TRBJ2-5, with 8 bases that match TRBD2. Trimming took 3 bases from V and 1 from J; bases not matched to a gene: 10. The germline V gene has CDR1 SGHDN and CDR2 FVKESK. The CDR3 is 17 amino acids. For the CDR3, the DNA is TGTGCCAGCAGCCACCTACGGGGGGGCCCCCTCCAAGAGACCCAGTACTTC. Encoded protein: CASSHLRGGPLQETQYF.